Detailed here is one TCR beta chain. The antigen remains undetermined. The data were taken from a study of blood T cells in healthy people across ages. Study context: About one barcoded beta molecule per two T cells was captured by template switching.

The authors ran a second PCR of about 6 to 12 cycles using a sample-barcoded 5' primer and a J-beta primer mix. TCRdb passed the 5' RACE reads through MiXCR, listing each CDR3 protein once. Here the sample spans 500,000 to 700,000 distinct CDR3 sequences, about 30% being singletons. Whole-study findings and limits: As naive T cell percentage varied, TCR beta diversity correlated strongly with it. Relative to aged donors, long-lived donors carried more naive CD4+ cells and displayed higher diversity.

The V gene end was trimmed by 6 bases and the J gene end by 7 bases; junction bases not matched to a gene: 13. CDR3 size: 15 residues. The germline V gene encodes CDR1 SQVTM and CDR2 ANQGSEA. The genes are TRBV29-1 and TRBJ1-2, with 11 nucleotides matching TRBD1. The sequence was obtained from an elderly woman in good health. Sequencing was done on a sample of blood. CDR3 region: CSVAWTGGVLGGYTF. The CDR3, as DNA: TGCAGCGTGGCCTGGACAGGGGGCGTTTTAGGTGGCTACACCTTC.